This T cell receptor beta chain was obtained from a study of blood T cell repertoires in COVID-19. Study summary: Spain, Italy and the United States supplied samples that represented acute and convalescent COVID-19. T cells, B-cell-depleted T cells, or PBMCs supplied cDNA or gDNA.

This CDR3 comprises 14 residues. Germline CDR1 and CDR2: LGHDT and YNNKEL (reference sequence). V shed 2 bases, J shed 9 bases, and the junction held 7 bases outside the gene matches. Original data processing: Amplification of reference gene primers provided the estimated nucleated cell counts. TCRdb's copy holds only in-frame clones and misses some; the assay was immunoSEQ multiplex PCR. That table furnishes V, J and clone size, whereas the DNA furnished D and trimming. The table includes 200,000 to 250,000 clones, roughly 80% detected once. The rearrangement links TRBV3-1 (or the pseudogene TRBV3-2) to TRBJ2-7, with 10 nucleotides matching TRBD2. The sample consisted of peripheral blood. This TCR was sampled from a woman aged 18-29 years with acute or convalescent COVID-19. The CDR3 region is CASSQPGTSEGQYF. In DNA form, the CDR3 reads TGTGCCAGCAGCCAACCCGGGACTAGCGAGGGGCAGTACTTC.